Below are 22 T cell receptor beta chains sequenced from a single sample in a study of cytotoxic CD8 clonotypes in ibrutinib-treated CLL. Some clones are missing from TCRdb's copy, which holds only in-frame ones; the method was immunoSEQ multiplex PCR. The data show tens of thousands of clones, with roughly 59% seen just once and 5% to 6% held by the top ten. Source: PBMCs, taken before ibrutinib treatment. The receptors come from a human donor with chronic lymphocytic leukemia.

The chain couples TRBV13 to TRBJ2-3; TRBD1 matches 8 bases. After removal of 5 bases from V and 0 bases from J, the junction contained 7 bases not matched to a gene. This CDR3 contains 16 residues. Per the germline V gene, CDR1 is PRHDT and CDR2 is FYEKMQ (reference sequence). CDR3 region: CASSTRQGTSTDTQYF. In DNA form, the CDR3 reads TGTGCCAGCAGCACACGACAGGGGACGAGCACAGATACGCAGTATTTT.

The rearrangement uses TRBV28 and TRBJ1-4; no clear D gene. The CDR3 totals 13 residues. Germline loops: CDR1 MDHEN, CDR2 SYDVKM. The V gene lost 6 bases and the J gene lost 8 bases, with 13 bases spanning the gap. In DNA form, the CDR3 reads TGTGCCAGCAGCCCCGGACCTGGGGAAAAACTGTTTTTT. Translating gives CASSPGPGEKLFF.

The chain uses TRBV7-2 and TRBJ1-2; the match to TRBD1 covers 11 bases. Germline values: CDR1 SGHTA, CDR2 FQGNSA. The CDR3 consists of 15 residues. V was pared by 2 bases and J by 7 bases, with 6 bases of the junction left unmatched. The CDR3: CASSLRGQGGSGYTF. Here the CDR3 DNA reads TGTGCCAGCAGCTTAAGGGGACAGGGGGGGTCTGGCTACACCTTC.

This clone was seen a single time. The chain joins TRBV5-4 to TRBJ2-2, with D uncertain. This CDR3 region has 13 residues. Germline CDR1 is SGHNT and CDR2 is YYREEE (reference sequence). The V end lost 3 bases, the J end lost 1 base, and 4 bases lay between the germline ends. CDR3: CASSSRNTGELFF. The CDR3 DNA follows: TGTGCCAGCAGCTCCCGGAACACCGGGGAGCTGTTTTTT.

The chain joins TRBV2 to TRBJ2-7; 14 bases are a match to TRBD2. J lost 2 bases, V lost 6 bases, and 3 bases had no gene match. The V gene's germline CDR1 is SNHLY and CDR2 FYNNEI. This CDR3 has 15 amino acids. The CDR3 DNA follows: TGTGCCAGCAGACTGACTAGCGGGAGGGCCTACGAGCAGTACTTC. This translates into CASRLTSGRAYEQYF.

The chain carries TRBV4-1 and TRBJ2-5, with TRBD2 matching 13 bases. V trimming: 4 bases; J trimming: 5 bases; junction bases outside the gene matches: 4. CDR3 length: 15 amino acids. The germline CDR1 and CDR2 sequences are MGHRA and YSYEKL. DNA of the CDR3: TGCGCCAGCAGCCGAACGACTAGCGGGAGGGAGACCCAGTACTTC. Translating it yields CASSRTTSGRETQYF.

This clone was picked up a small number of times. The J gene is TRBJ2-2, the V gene TRBV13, with TRBD2 matching 7 bases. Germline CDR1 is PRHDT and CDR2 is FYEKMQ (reference sequence). V lost 10 bases to trimming and J lost 1 base; unmatched junction nucleotides: 12. The CDR3 contains 16 residues. The CDR3 region has the DNA TGTGCCATCCCGAGGTATAGCGGGTGGAACACCGGGGAGCTGTTTTTT. Translated: CAIPRYSGWNTGELFF.

The chain has TRBV11-2 and TRBJ1-1; 9 bases map to TRBD1. Germline V gives CDR1 SGHAT, CDR2 FQNNGV. The CDR3 sequence is 13 residues long. J lost 10 bases, V lost 5 bases, and 8 bases had no gene match. CDR3 loop: CASSETGGEGAFF. The CDR3 coding sequence is TGTGCCAGCAGCGAAACAGGGGGCGAGGGAGCTTTCTTT. Together with reference TRBV11-2 and TRBJ1-1, the CDR3 gives the full variable domain: EAGVAQSPRYKIIEKRQSVAFWCNPISGHATLYWYQQILGQGPKLLIQFQNNGVVDDSQLPKDRFSAERLKGVDSTLKIQPAKLEDSAVYLCASSETGGEGAFFGQGTRLTVV.

V gene TRBV2 combines with J gene TRBJ2-2; no clear D gene. Per germline, CDR1 SNHLY and CDR2 FYNNEI. This CDR3 is 11 amino acids long. V was shortened by 6 bases and J by 5 bases, with 4 bases between the two germline ends. This CDR3 reads CASRSTGELFF. The CDR3 bases are TGTGCCAGCAGATCGACCGGGGAGCTGTTTTTT.

This clone was seen a single time. The chain uses TRBV5-1 and TRBJ2-5; a weak D match, TRBD1 (5 bases). There are 13 residues in the CDR3. Germline loops: CDR1 SGHRS, CDR2 YFSETQ. The ends were cut back, 2 bases at V and 4 bases at J, with 9 bases in the middle. The CDR3 loop is CASSLGVGETQYF. The CDR3 DNA is TGCGCCAGCAGCTTAGGGGTAGGAGAGACCCAGTACTTC.

This chain connects TRBV27 to TRBJ2-7; no definite D call. Per the germline V gene, CDR1 is MNHEY and CDR2 is SMNVEV (reference sequence). V lost 5 bases and J lost 0, with 14 bases in between. CDR3 length: 15 amino acids. CDR3 nucleotide sequence: TGTGCCAGCAGTCCAATTCCGGTACCCTCCTACGAGCAGTACTTC. It translates to CASSPIPVPSYEQYF.

This clone was seen only a few times. The chain couples TRBV5-1 to TRBJ2-7; TRBD2 aligns across 9 bases. CDR1 and CDR2 from the germline V gene are SGHRS and YFSETQ. CDR3 length: 13 amino acids. After removal of 7 bases from V and 5 bases from J, the junction contained 7 bases not matched to a gene. The DNA for the CDR3 is TGCGCCAGCGCCATAGCGGGAGTCGACGAGCAGTACTTC. It codes for CASAIAGVDEQYF.

The gene calls are TRBV29-1 and TRBJ2-7, with D perhaps TRBD1 or TRBD2 (5 bases each). The germline V and J ends were trimmed by 6 bases and 2 bases, with 14 bases remaining between them. CDR3 length equals 13 residues. Germline CDR1 reads SQVTM; CDR2 reads ANQGSEA. Here the CDR3 DNA reads TGCAGCGTCCGAACCGGGACCGCCTACGAGCAGTACTTC. Translating it yields CSVRTGTAYEQYF.

This clone was picked up a small number of times. The rearrangement uses TRBV7-3 and TRBJ2-5; TRBD2 might be the D (6 bases). V gave up 5 bases and J gave up 5 bases, with 12 bases separating them. The germline gives CDR1 SGHTA, CDR2 FQGTGA. CDR3 length: 13 residues. CDR3 residues: CASSPVGRETQYF. The CDR3 nucleotides read TGTGCCAGCAGCCCTGTGGGGAGGGAGACCCAGTACTTC.

The chain has TRBV9 and TRBJ1-2; D not certain. CDR1 and CDR2 from the germline V gene are SGDLS and YYNGEE. The CDR3 has 13 residues. The germline V and J ends were trimmed by 0 bases and 5 bases, with 8 bases remaining between them. CDR3 in amino acids: CASSVAERYGYTF. The CDR3 region has the DNA TGTGCCAGCAGCGTAGCCGAGCGGTATGGCTACACCTTC.

The chain uses TRBV5-1 and TRBJ2-1; D is perhaps TRBD2 (6 bases). V gave up 4 bases and J gave up 0 bases, with 14 bases separating them. The CDR3 length is 16 residues. The germline gives CDR1 SGHRS, CDR2 YFSETQ. The CDR3, as DNA: TGCGCCAGCAGCCCATGGGCGGGGCTCTCCTACAATGAGCAGTTCTTC. It specifies CASSPWAGLSYNEQFF.

This clone was seen only a few times. The junction departs from the called germline gene at one end, perhaps through a read error. The chain uses TRBV19 and TRBJ2-1, with 7 bases that match TRBD1. CDR1 LNHDA and CDR2 SQIVND come from the germline V gene (reference sequence). The CDR3 is 15 residues long. CDR3 in DNA: TGTGCCAGTAGGATAGGGGGCCTAAATTACAATGAGCAGTTCTTC. This codes for CASRIGGLNYNEQFF.

The V gene is TRBV15, the J gene TRBJ2-3, with TRBD1 identical over 9 bases. Looked up from germline, CDR1 is LNHNV and CDR2 is YYDKDF (reference sequence). The CDR3 is 19 residues long. Germline trimming cut 0 bases from V and 3 bases from J; bases unmatched to any gene: 13. The CDR3 spells CATSRDLIRDRDWTDTQYF. CDR3 bases: TGTGCCACCAGCAGAGATCTAATCCGGGACAGGGATTGGACAGATACGCAGTATTTT.

The J gene is TRBJ1-6, the V gene TRBV6-1; D remains ambiguous. Germline V gene data show CDR1 as MNHNS and CDR2 as SASEGT. The CDR3 loop spans 13 amino acids. With 3 bases removed from V and 5 bases from J, the gap between germline ends came to 5 bases. The DNA of the CDR3 is TGTGCCAGCAGTGACCAGCATAATTCACCCCTCCACTTT. As protein: CASSDQHNSPLHF.

The chain carries TRBV7-9 and TRBJ2-6; D is undetermined. The V and J ends lost 5 bases and 3 bases respectively, with 14 bases between them. This CDR3 has 16 residues. Germline V CDR1 and CDR2: SEHNR, FQNEAQ (reference sequence). Here the CDR3 reads CASSPVKMGGANVLTF. The DNA for the CDR3 is TGTGCCAGCAGCCCCGTGAAAATGGGTGGGGCCAACGTCCTGACTTTC.

J is TRBJ2-5 and V is TRBV6-1, with D possibly TRBD2 on 5 matching bases. Germline V gene sequence: CDR1 MNHNS, CDR2 SASEGT. The CDR3 is 12 amino acids. V lost 8 bases, J lost 2 bases, and 9 bases lay in between. The CDR3 spells CASRRGQETQYF. DNA of the CDR3: TGTGCCAGCCGCCGAGGGCAAGAGACCCAGTACTTC.

The chain joins TRBV4-2 to TRBJ1-1; tentative D call: TRBD1 (5 bases). The CDR3 loop spans 15 amino acids. Trimming cost V 5 bases and J 3 bases, with 16 bases left between them. Germline CDR1 and CDR2: LGHNA and YNFKEQ. CDR3 residues: CASSRSLQGYTEAFF. CDR3 bases: TGTGCCAGCAGCAGAAGTCTCCAGGGTTACACTGAAGCTTTCTTT.